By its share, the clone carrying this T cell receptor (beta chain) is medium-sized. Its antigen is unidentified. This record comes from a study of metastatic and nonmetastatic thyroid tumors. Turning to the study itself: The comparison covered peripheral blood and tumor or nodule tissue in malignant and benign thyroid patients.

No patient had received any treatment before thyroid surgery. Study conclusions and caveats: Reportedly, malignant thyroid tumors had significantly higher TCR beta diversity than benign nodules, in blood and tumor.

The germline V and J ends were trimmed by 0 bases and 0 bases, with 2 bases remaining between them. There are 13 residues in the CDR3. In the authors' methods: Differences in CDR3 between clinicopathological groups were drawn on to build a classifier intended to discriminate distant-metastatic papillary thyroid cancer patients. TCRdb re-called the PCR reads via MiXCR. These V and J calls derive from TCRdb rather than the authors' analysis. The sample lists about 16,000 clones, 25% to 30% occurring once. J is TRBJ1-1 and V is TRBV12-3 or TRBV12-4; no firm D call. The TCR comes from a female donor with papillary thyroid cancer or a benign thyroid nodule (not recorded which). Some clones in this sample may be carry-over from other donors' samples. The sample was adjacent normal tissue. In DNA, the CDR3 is TGTGCCAGCAGTTTAGCCCTGAACACTGAAGCTTTCTTT. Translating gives CASSLALNTEAFF.